These 10 T cell receptor beta chains were sequenced from one sample in a study of T cell responses to AZD1222 COVID-19 vaccine (dated by TCRdb to 2020 to 2022). Interpreted using the paper, the time point label stands for: baseline before first vaccination. Library method: the immunoSEQ multiplex PCR assay. Here the immuneACCESS table is served through TCRdb, limited to in-frame sequences with V and J called. Missing clones are a known gap in these copies; in checked studies unresolved V genes cover under half, and the rest lacks a known reason. The record for this sample contains 150,000 or so clones. The ten largest make up approximately 2% of the sample. Source material: peripheral blood. Receptors were obtained from an adult in good health.

V is TRBV2 and J is TRBJ1-6, with 10 positions matching TRBD1. Germline V gene sequence: CDR1 SNHLY, CDR2 FYNNEI. This CDR3 contains 15 residues. With V trimmed by 3 bases and J by 7 bases, 3 bases remained unmatched. CDR3 protein: CASSESGQGNSPLHF. The CDR3 bases are TGTGCCAGCAGTGAGTCGGGACAGGGGAATTCACCCCTCCACTTT.

The rearrangement joins TRBV6-5 to TRBJ1-1, with D perhaps TRBD1 (5 bases). V lost 0 bases and J 0 bases, leaving 11 bases between the germline ends. The germline CDR1 and CDR2 sequences are MNHEY and SVGAGI. The CDR3 contains 16 residues. This CDR3 reads CASSYSRGIMNTEAFF. The CDR3 nucleotides are TGTGCCAGCAGTTACTCGCGGGGGATCATGAACACTGAAGCTTTCTTT.

The chain has TRBV13 and TRBJ2-5; 9 bases are shared with TRBD2. The CDR3 is 16 amino acids. V gave up 5 bases and J gave up 2 bases; unmatched junction bases: 9. CDR1 is PRHDT and CDR2 is FYEKMQ in the germline V gene (reference sequence). CDR3: CASSTPGLAVQETQYF. CDR3 nucleotides: TGTGCCAGCAGCACCCCGGGACTAGCAGTACAAGAGACCCAGTACTTC.

The rearrangement links TRBV27 to TRBJ2-3, with 10 bases identical to TRBD2. The V and J ends lost 2 bases and 5 bases, in that order; junction bases with no gene match: 7. This CDR3 is built from 16 residues. Germline V gene lookup returns CDR1 MNHEY and CDR2 SMNVEV (reference sequence). For the CDR3, the DNA is TGTGCCAGCAGTTTAGTACTAGCGGGACATTTAGATACGCAGTATTTT. Translated, it gives CASSLVLAGHLDTQYF.

This rearrangement joins TRBV3-1 (or the pseudogene TRBV3-2) to TRBJ1-3, with no clear D. The CDR3 totals 17 residues. Trimming pared 0 bases from V and 5 bases from J, leaving 17 bases between. Per germline, CDR1 LGHDT and CDR2 YNNKEL (reference sequence). The chain's CDR3 is CASSQDLARVTRNTIYF. CDR3 in DNA: TGTGCCAGCAGCCAAGATCTTGCGAGGGTAACGCGAAACACCATATATTTT.

This rearrangement joins TRBV5-1 to TRBJ1-1; 10 nucleotides agree with TRBD1. V was pared by 4 bases and J by 3 bases, with 3 bases of the junction left unmatched. This CDR3 region has 14 residues. Germline CDR1 and CDR2: SGHRS and YFSETQ. CDR3 in DNA: TGCGCCAGCAGCCGGGGACAGGGGCACACTGAAGCTTTCTTT. This codes for CASSRGQGHTEAFF.

The V gene is TRBV5-1, the J gene TRBJ1-3; no definite D call. Trimming cost V 1 base and J 0 bases, with 11 bases left between them. Germline V gives CDR1 SGHRS, CDR2 YFSETQ. The CDR3 length is 16 residues. CDR3 sequence: CASSLNPAGSGNTIYF. As DNA, the CDR3 is TGCGCCAGCAGCTTGAATCCGGCAGGCTCTGGAAACACCATATATTTT.

The chain combines TRBV2 with TRBJ1-6, with D unresolved. The CDR3 spans 17 residues. Germline CDR1 SNHLY, CDR2 FYNNEI. V shed 5 bases and J shed 3 bases, with 17 bases lying between them. CDR3 region: CASSPEGSRIYNSPLHF. In nucleotides, the CDR3 is TGTGCCAGCAGTCCGGAAGGGTCCCGGATCTATAATTCACCCCTCCACTTT.

The chain joins TRBV5-6 to TRBJ1-1; perhaps TRBD1 as D (5 bases). Germline lookup yields CDR1 SGHDT and CDR2 YYEEEE. Trimming shortened V by 5 bases and J by 4 bases, and 18 bases separated the two germline ends. The CDR3 is 15 amino acids. This CDR3 reads CASRPGPGAPTEAFF. The CDR3 DNA sequence: TGTGCCAGCAGACCGGGGCCCGGGGCCCCCACTGAAGCTTTCTTT.

This chain joins TRBV10-1 and TRBJ2-1, with a weak D call TRBD1 (5 bases). Trimming stripped 4 bases from V and 4 bases from J, with 14 bases between. Germline CDR1 WNHNN, CDR2 SYGVQD (reference sequence). The length of the CDR3 is 15 residues. CDR3 DNA: TGCGCCAGCAGTGTGGAACCCAAGGGGTACAATGAGCAGTTCTTC. Its translation: CASSVEPKGYNEQFF.